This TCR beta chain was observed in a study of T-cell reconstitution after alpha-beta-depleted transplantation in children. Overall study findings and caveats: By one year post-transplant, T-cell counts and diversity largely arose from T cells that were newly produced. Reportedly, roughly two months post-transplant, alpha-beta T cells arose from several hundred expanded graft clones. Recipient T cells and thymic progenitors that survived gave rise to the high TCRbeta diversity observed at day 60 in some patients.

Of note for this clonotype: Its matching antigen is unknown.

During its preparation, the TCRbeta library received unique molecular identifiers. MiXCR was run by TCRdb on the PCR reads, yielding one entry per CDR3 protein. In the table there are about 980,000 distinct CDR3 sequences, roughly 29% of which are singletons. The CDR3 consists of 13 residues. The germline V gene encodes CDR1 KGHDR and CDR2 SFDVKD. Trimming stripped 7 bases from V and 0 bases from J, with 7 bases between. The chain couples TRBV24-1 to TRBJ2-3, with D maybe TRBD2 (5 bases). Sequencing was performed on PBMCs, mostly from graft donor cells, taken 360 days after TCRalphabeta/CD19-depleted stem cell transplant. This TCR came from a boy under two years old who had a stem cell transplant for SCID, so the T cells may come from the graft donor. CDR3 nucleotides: TGTGCCACCAGGGGAGTTAGCACAGATACGCAGTATTTT. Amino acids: CATRGVSTDTQYF.